Presented here are 2 T cell receptor beta chains from one specimen sequenced in a study of T cell repertoires in cytomegalovirus infection. Which antigens these TCRs recognize remains unknown. TCRdb redid the calling of the reads with MiXCR, one entry per CDR3 protein. The sample consists of about 890,000 distinct CDR3 sequences, roughly a third of them appearing once. Sample: cultured CD8+ T cells from PBMCs, taken from culture after CMV antigen stimulation. All receptors derive from a human donor in good health (CMV status not recorded). Some clones in this sample may be carry-over from other donors' samples.

This clonotype was detected only a few times. This chain joins TRBV6-2 or TRBV6-3 and TRBJ1-2; TRBD1 aligns across 7 bases. CDR1 is MNHEY, CDR2 SVGEGT, per germline. The CDR3 totals 15 residues. The V segment lost 6 bases and the J segment 4 bases; nucleotides outside the gene matches: 11. CDR3 bases: TGTGCCAGCAGCCCCCAGACAGGGCGGAGCTATGGCTACACCTTC. Its translation: CASSPQTGRSYGYTF.

This clonotype was seen at least ten times. This chain uses TRBV7-6 with TRBJ2-2, with 13 bases matching TRBD2. CDR3 size: 18 residues. Losses at the gene ends were 5 bases for V and 1 base for J; bases not matched to a gene: 7. The germline gives CDR1 SGHVS, CDR2 FNYEAQ. CDR3: CASSQQGLAGLNTGELFF. CDR3 nucleotides: TGTGCCAGCAGCCAACAGGGACTAGCGGGGCTGAACACCGGGGAGCTGTTTTTT.